These 5 T cell receptor beta chains came from one sample sequenced in a study of blood T cell repertoires in COVID-19. Sequencing used immunoSEQ multiplex PCR; TCRdb keeps in-frame clones, though not all of them. The top ten clones hold more than 6% of a sample with about 240,000 clones, 87% of them seen once. Sequenced material: peripheral blood. The source is a man between 60 and 70 years old who had recovered from COVID-19.

This chain uses TRBV19 with TRBJ1-1, with TRBD1 matching 7 bases. In germline, CDR1 is LNHDA, CDR2 SQIVND (reference sequence). V shed 9 bases, J shed 6 bases, and the junction held 19 bases outside the gene matches. The CDR3 consists of 16 residues. The CDR3 DNA is TGTGCCAGCCACTGGACAGGAAGCGTCGGGGAGTCTGAAGCTTTCTTT. This codes for CASHWTGSVGESEAFF.

J is TRBJ1-5 and V is TRBV6-6; 9 nucleotides line up with TRBD1. The V and J ends lost 5 bases and 3 bases, in that order; junction bases with no gene match: 11. Germline V lookup: CDR1 MNHNY, CDR2 SVGAGI (reference sequence). The CDR3 loop spans 17 amino acids. The DNA for the CDR3 is TGTGCCAGCAGTCGCCCGACAGGGGGACCATCCAATCAGCCCCAGCATTTT. Encoded protein: CASSRPTGGPSNQPQHF.

This chain connects TRBV6-5 to TRBJ2-5; TRBD1 matches 7 bases. This CDR3 is 12 amino acids long. The V gene end was trimmed by 6 bases and the J gene end by 4 bases; junction bases not matched to a gene: 2. Germline V CDR1 and CDR2: MNHEY, SVGAGI. In DNA, the CDR3 is TGTGCCAGCAGCCAGGGGGTAGAGACCCAGTACTTC. Protein product: CASSQGVETQYF.

The chain uses TRBV5-6 and TRBJ2-1, with D perhaps TRBD1 (6 bases). The CDR3 has 16 residues. CDR1 is SGHDT, CDR2 YYEEEE, per germline. With 0 bases removed from V and 4 bases from J, the gap between germline ends came to 14 bases. Here the CDR3 DNA reads TGTGCCAGCAGCTTGGAGTCCGGGACAATATACAATGAGCAGTTCTTC. It specifies CASSLESGTIYNEQFF.

The chain links TRBV7-9 to TRBJ2-7; 7 bases line up with TRBD1. Germline V gives CDR1 SEHNR, CDR2 FQNEAQ (reference sequence). Trimming took 4 bases from V and 2 from J; bases not matched to a gene: 20. This CDR3 comprises 19 residues. The CDR3 DNA sequence: TGTGCCAGCAGCTCCCTCGCGCCGGGACAGCAAAATCTAACCTACGAGCAGTACTTC. This translates into CASSSLAPGQQNLTYEQYF.